One sample yielded the 8 T cell receptor beta chains listed below, sequenced in a study of vaccination effects on CD4 cells after COVID-19. Their target antigens are unknown. Assay: immunoSEQ multiplex PCR; the TCRdb copy retains only in-frame clones and omits some. The repertoire includes roughly 25,000 clones, approximately 80% of them detected once, and about a fifth sits in the top ten. Under the ViraFEST assay, PBMC were stimulated with viral peptide pools so that antigen-specific CD4+ T cells expanded. Sequencing was performed afterwards. Isolation of CD4+ T cells took place after approximately 10 days of culture. From March to December 2020, the person had a SARS-CoV-2 infection that was confirmed by PCR. The sample was CD4+ T cells from PBMCs cultured with HCoV-NL63 spike peptides, taken before COVID-19 vaccination. The receptors stem from a human donor who had a prior SARS-CoV-2 infection.

CDR3: CASSSTIVRGQFF. In DNA form, the CDR3 reads TGTGCCAGCAGCTCCACAATCGTACGGGGGCAGTTCTTC. V is TRBV7-2 and J is TRBJ2-1; the D gene is possibly TRBD2 (5 bases). Germline loops: CDR1 SGHTA, CDR2 FQGNSA. The germline V and J ends were trimmed by 4 bases and 12 bases, with 16 bases remaining between them. The CDR3 length is 13 residues. Supplemented by reference TRBV7-2 and TRBJ2-1, the full variable domain reads GAGVSQSPSNKVTEKGKDVELRCDPISGHTALYWYRQSLGQGLEFLIYFQGNSAPDKSGLPSDRFSAERTGGSVSTLTIQRTQQEDSAVYLCASSSTIVRGQFFGPGTRLTVL.

The chain employs TRBV2 and TRBJ2-2, with TRBD2 as a possible D gene (7 bases). With 8 bases removed from V and 2 bases from J, the gap between germline ends came to 12 bases. In germline, CDR1 is SNHLY, CDR2 FYNNEI. The CDR3 covers 14 residues. The CDR3 region is CASRAGANTGELFF. The CDR3 bases are TGTGCCAGCCGGGCGGGGGCTAACACCGGGGAGCTGTTTTTT.

The rearrangement uses TRBV6-5 and TRBJ2-1; 7 bases fit TRBD2. This CDR3 is 13 amino acids long. V trimming: 4 bases; J trimming: 5 bases; junction bases outside the gene matches: 2. Germline CDR1 and CDR2: MNHEY and SVGAGI. CDR3 nucleotides: TGTGCCAGCAGTTCTAGCGGAGACAATGAGCAGTTCTTC. Amino acids: CASSSSGDNEQFF.

V usage is TRBV28 and J usage is TRBJ1-6; 9 bases are shared with TRBD1. Looked up from germline, CDR1 is MDHEN and CDR2 is SYDVKM. This CDR3 is built from 15 residues. Trimming took 6 bases from V and 10 from J; bases not matched to a gene: 10. CDR3 residues: CASSTPGQGLSPLHF. CDR3 bases: TGTGCCAGCAGCACTCCGGGACAGGGCTTATCACCCCTCCACTTT. Variable domain in full (rest from reference TRBV28 and TRBJ1-6): DVKVTQSSRYLVKRTGEKVFLECVQDMDHENMFWYRQDPGLGLRLIYFSYDVKMKEKGDIPEGYSVSREKKERFSLILESASTNQTSMYLCASSTPGQGLSPLHFGNGTRLTVT.

This chain links TRBV10-3 with TRBJ1-5, with TRBD1 matching 8 bases. The germline CDR1 and CDR2 sequences are ENHRY and SYGVKD. This CDR3 has 18 amino acids. Unmatched junction bases numbered 18, after V lost 6 bases and J lost 5 bases. This CDR3 reads CAISPSPLSTGDDQPQHF. The CDR3 nucleotides are TGTGCCATCAGCCCTTCTCCTTTATCGACAGGGGACGATCAGCCCCAGCATTTT.

This chain links TRBV7-2 with TRBJ2-1, with D possibly being TRBD2 (5 bases). Trimming took 0 bases from V and 9 from J, leaving 9 bases between them. This CDR3 spans 13 amino acids. Germline V CDR1 and CDR2: SGHTA, FQGNSA. This chain's CDR3 is CASSLAVRVEQFF. Here the CDR3 DNA reads TGTGCCAGCAGCTTAGCGGTGAGGGTTGAGCAGTTCTTC.

This chain connects TRBV5-6 to TRBJ2-5, with 7 bases that match TRBD1. V gave up 2 bases and J gave up 2 bases; unmatched junction bases: 9. The CDR3 totals 16 residues. The germline CDR1 and CDR2 sequences are SGHDT and YYEEEE. CDR3 nucleotides: TGTGCCAGCAGCTTACCCGGGACAGAGTATCAAGAGACCCAGTACTTC. Its protein product is CASSLPGTEYQETQYF.

V usage is TRBV18 and J usage is TRBJ2-3; D gene uncertain. The CDR3 is 13 amino acids. Trimming took off 8 bases at V and 0 bases at J, with 9 bases between the two ends. Germline CDR1 reads KGHSH; CDR2 reads LQKENI. The CDR3 reads CASRTSSTDTQYF. CDR3 bases: TGTGCCAGCCGTACGAGTAGCACAGATACGCAGTATTTT. The variable domain in full, completed from reference TRBV18 and TRBJ2-3, reads NAGVMQNPRHLVRRRGQEARLRCSPMKGHSHVYWYRQLPEEGLKFMVYLQKENIIDESGMPKERFSAEFPKEGPSILRIQQVVRGDSAAYFCASRTSSTDTQYFGPGTRLTVL.